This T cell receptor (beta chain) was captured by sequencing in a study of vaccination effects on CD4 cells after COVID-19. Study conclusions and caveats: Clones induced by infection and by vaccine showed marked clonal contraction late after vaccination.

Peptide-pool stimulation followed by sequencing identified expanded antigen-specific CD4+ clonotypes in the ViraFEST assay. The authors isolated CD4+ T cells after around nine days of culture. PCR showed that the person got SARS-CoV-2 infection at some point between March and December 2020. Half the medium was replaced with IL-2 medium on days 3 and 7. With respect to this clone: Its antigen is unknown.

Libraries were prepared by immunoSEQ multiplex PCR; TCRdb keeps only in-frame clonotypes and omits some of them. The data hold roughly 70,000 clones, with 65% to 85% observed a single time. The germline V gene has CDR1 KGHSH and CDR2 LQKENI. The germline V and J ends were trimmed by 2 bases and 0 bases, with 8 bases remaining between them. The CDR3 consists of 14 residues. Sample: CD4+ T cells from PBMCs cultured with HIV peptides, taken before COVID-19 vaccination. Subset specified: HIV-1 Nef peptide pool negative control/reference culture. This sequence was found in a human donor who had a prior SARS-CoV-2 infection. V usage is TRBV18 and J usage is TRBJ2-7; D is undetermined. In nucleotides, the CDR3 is TGTGCCAGCTCACCAACGGCAGCCTCCTACGAGCAGTACTTC. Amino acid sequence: CASSPTAASYEQYF.